The T cell receptor beta chain under discussion was sequenced for a study of beta chain features in type 1 diabetes. Study results and limitations: In every one of the four CD4+ subsets, TCRB CDR3s were moderately but significantly shorter in Type 1 diabetes patients. Fewer insertions but more deletions were seen at VDJ junctions in type 1 diabetes patients.

The CDR3 loop spans 16 amino acids. Unmatched junction bases numbered 5, after V lost 4 bases and J lost 0 bases. Germline CDR1 MGHDK, CDR2 SYGVNS. The table lists this clone with a few counts. No antigen is known for it. Since all of the isolated RNA was reverse transcribed, expressed TCRB transcripts were what got sequenced. Measured with immunoSEQ multiplex PCR; TCRdb has only the in-frame clones, and not every one. This sample carries a few hundred thousand clones, around 12% of them seen once, and the ten largest clones take roughly 0.015%. Each population that was sorted was more than 98% pure. The sample comprised naive CD4+ T cells from blood. The sequence was collected from a man younger than 35 in good health. The chain recombines TRBV25-1 with TRBJ1-5; 8 bases match TRBD1. CDR3 nucleotide sequence: TGTGCCAGCAGTGGGAGGACAGGGCTTAGCAATCAGCCCCAGCATTTT. Encoded protein: CASSGRTGLSNQPQHF.